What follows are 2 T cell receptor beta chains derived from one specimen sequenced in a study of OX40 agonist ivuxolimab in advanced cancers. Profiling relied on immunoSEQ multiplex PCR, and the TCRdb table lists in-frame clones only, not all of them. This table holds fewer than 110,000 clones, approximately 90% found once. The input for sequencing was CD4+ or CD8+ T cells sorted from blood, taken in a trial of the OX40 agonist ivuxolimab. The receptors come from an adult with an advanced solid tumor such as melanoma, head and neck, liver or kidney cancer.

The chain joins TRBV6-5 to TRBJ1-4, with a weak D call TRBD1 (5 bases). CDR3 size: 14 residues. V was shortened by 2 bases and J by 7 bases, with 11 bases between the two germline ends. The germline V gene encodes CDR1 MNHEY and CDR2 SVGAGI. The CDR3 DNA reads TGTGCCAGCAGTTACGGTCAGGGTGGTGAAAAACTGTTTTTT. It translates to CASSYGQGGEKLFF.

CDR3 DNA: TGTGCCAGCAGCTTAGATGGGACTAGCGGAGATACGCAGTATTTT. Translating it yields CASSLDGTSGDTQYF. The V and J genes are TRBV7-9 and TRBJ2-3, with 11 bases lining up with TRBD2. Germline V CDR1 and CDR2: SEHNR, FQNEAQ (reference sequence). The CDR3 covers 15 residues. Trimming took 1 base from V and 5 from J; bases not matched to a gene: 2.